The 21 T cell receptor beta chains in this list originate from one sample, sequenced in a study of OX40 agonist ivuxolimab in advanced cancers. The repertoire was sequenced with immunoSEQ multiplex PCR; TCRdb's copy has only in-frame clones and lacks some. The table has 60,000 to 75,000 clones, about 83% seen once; the top ten hold around 25%. This specimen was CD4+ or CD8+ T cells sorted from blood, taken in a trial of the OX40 agonist ivuxolimab. Source of these receptors: an adult with an advanced solid tumor such as melanoma, head and neck, liver or kidney cancer.

The J gene is TRBJ2-3, the V gene TRBV27; D not certain. V lost 5 bases and J lost 0, with 9 bases in between. The V gene's germline CDR1 is MNHEY and CDR2 SMNVEV (reference sequence). The CDR3 extends over 14 amino acids. In nucleotides, the CDR3 is TGTGCCAGCAGTCTCACTACTAGCACAGATACGCAGTATTTT. Encoded protein: CASSLTTSTDTQYF.

The chain recombines TRBV18 with TRBJ2-2; D not resolved. V shed 6 bases and J shed 4 bases, with 15 bases lying between them. This CDR3 is 15 amino acids long. Germline V gives CDR1 KGHSH, CDR2 LQKENI. The CDR3 DNA is TGTGCCAGCTCTCAGTGGCAGGACCCCACCGGGGAGCTGTTTTTT. Protein product: CASSQWQDPTGELFF.

The table lists this clone with a count of one. The chain links TRBV11-2 to TRBJ1-1, with a weak D call TRBD1 (5 bases). Germline V gene lookup returns CDR1 SGHAT and CDR2 FQNNGV. The germline V and J ends were trimmed by 2 bases and 1 base, with 14 bases remaining between them. CDR3 length: 16 residues. The CDR3 is CASSLPPGGGNTEAFF. In DNA form, the CDR3 reads TGTGCCAGCAGCTTACCCCCCGGGGGGGGGAACACTGAAGCTTTCTTT. The full variable domain, with the rest looked up from reference TRBV11-2 and TRBJ1-1, is EAGVAQSPRYKIIEKRQSVAFWCNPISGHATLYWYQQILGQGPKLLIQFQNNGVVDDSQLPKDRFSAERLKGVDSTLKIQPAKLEDSAVYLCASSLPPGGGNTEAFFGQGTRLTVV.

The genes are TRBV9 and TRBJ1-1; a weak D match, TRBD1 (5 bases). The CDR3 sequence is 15 residues long. The germline CDR1 and CDR2 sequences are SGDLS and YYNGEE. V lost 0 bases and J lost 4, with 13 bases in between. CDR3 sequence (DNA): TGTGCCAGCAGCGTAGCGTCCACCGGGACCACTGAAGCTTTCTTT. Translated, it gives CASSVASTGTTEAFF.

CDR3 sequence (DNA): TGCGCCAGCAGAAACCCCGTCAGGAGTAACTATGGCTACACCTTC. This codes for CASRNPVRSNYGYTF. This chain links TRBV4-1 with TRBJ1-2; D is unclear. This CDR3 comprises 15 residues. Per the germline V gene, CDR1 is MGHRA and CDR2 is YSYEKL. Trimming shortened V by 6 bases and J by 1 base, and 15 bases separated the two germline ends.

This clone was counted a few times. The chain recombines TRBV7-9 with TRBJ2-7, with unresolved D. The germline V gene encodes CDR1 SEHNR and CDR2 FQNEAQ (reference sequence). The CDR3 spans 14 residues. Between the trimmed V and J ends, which lost 5 bases and 0 bases, there was a span of 11 bases. The CDR3 here is CASSIDFSSYEQYF. In nucleotides, the CDR3 is TGTGCCAGCAGCATAGACTTTAGCTCCTACGAGCAGTACTTC. Looking up the rest from reference TRBV7-9 and TRBJ2-7 gives the full variable domain: DTGVSQNPRHKITKRGQNVTFRCDPISEHNRLYWYRQTLGQGPEFLTYFQNEAQLEKSRLLSDRFSAERPKGSFSTLEIQRTEQGDSAMYLCASSIDFSSYEQYFGPGTRLTVT.

This clone came up a few times. The chain joins TRBV18 to TRBJ1-5, with 9 bases fitting TRBD1. The CDR3 extends over 17 amino acids. The germline gives CDR1 KGHSH, CDR2 LQKENI. Trimming removed 5 bases from V and 0 bases from J; junction bases left unmatched: 8. DNA for the CDR3: TGTGCCAGCTCAACAACCGGGACAGGGAATAGCAATCAGCCCCAGCATTTT. As protein: CASSTTGTGNSNQPQHF.

This clone showed up just once. The chain is built from TRBV28 and TRBJ2-2; D is unclear. V was cut by 3 bases and J by 5 bases, with 4 bases left in between. The CDR3 is 12 residues long. CDR1 is MDHEN, CDR2 SYDVKM, per germline. CDR3 DNA: TGTGCCAGCAGTTTGGGTACCGGGGAGCTGTTTTTT. Amino acids: CASSLGTGELFF.

The chain is built from TRBV18 and TRBJ2-7, with TRBD1 matching over 7 bases. Looked up from germline, CDR1 is KGHSH and CDR2 is LQKENI. The CDR3 totals 13 residues. V shed 2 bases and J 3 bases; nucleotides not matched to a gene: 1. The CDR3: CASSPGTVYEQYF. The CDR3 coding sequence is TGTGCCAGCTCACCAGGGACAGTCTACGAGCAGTACTTC.

This sequence joins TRBV7-2 and TRBJ1-4; perhaps TRBD1 as D (5 bases). Germline values: CDR1 SGHTA, CDR2 FQGNSA. Trimming took off 2 bases at V and 0 bases at J, with 7 bases between the two ends. The CDR3 has 15 residues. The CDR3 here is CASSLRGTTNEKLFF. The CDR3 DNA sequence: TGTGCCAGCAGCTTACGGGGGACAACTAATGAAAAACTGTTTTTT.

The V gene is TRBV9, the J gene TRBJ2-4; the match to TRBD2 covers 7 bases. Trimming at V came to 1 base and at J to 8 bases, leaving 12 bases not matched to a gene. CDR1 is SGDLS and CDR2 is YYNGEE in the germline V gene. The CDR3 totals 16 residues. Here the CDR3 DNA reads TGTGCCAGCAGCGTAACCGAGCGGGGTTTAGAGGACATTCAGTACTTC. Protein product: CASSVTERGLEDIQYF.

The chain carries TRBV11-2 and TRBJ1-5; a possible D gene is TRBD1 (6 bases). Germline CDR1 reads SGHAT; CDR2 reads FQNNGV. Between the trimmed V and J ends, which lost 5 bases and 3 bases, there was a span of 11 bases. The CDR3 runs 14 residues. DNA for the CDR3: TGTGCCAGCAGCGGTACAGGGAACAATCAGCCCCAGCATTTT. This encodes CASSGTGNNQPQHF.

The chain joins TRBV27 to TRBJ1-5; no definite D call. Trimming removed 5 bases from V and 0 bases from J, with 14 bases in between. CDR1 is MNHEY and CDR2 is SMNVEV in the germline V gene (reference sequence). CDR3 length equals 16 residues. The CDR3 bases are TGTGCCAGCAGTAAGCACTCAAGCTATAGCAATCAGCCCCAGCATTTT. Protein: CASSKHSSYSNQPQHF.

The chain is built from TRBV19 and TRBJ2-7; a weak D match, TRBD1 (6 bases). This CDR3 spans 15 amino acids. V was clipped by 3 bases and J by 3 bases, with 15 bases between them. Germline V gene sequence: CDR1 LNHDA, CDR2 SQIVND (reference sequence). CDR3: CASSILTGQGYEQYF. CDR3 nucleotides: TGTGCCAGTAGTATTCTGACAGGCCAAGGCTACGAGCAGTACTTC.

The rearrangement joins TRBV6-6 to TRBJ1-1; no reliable D call. The V and J ends lost 6 bases and 8 bases respectively, with 13 bases between them. The germline CDR1 and CDR2 sequences are MNHNY and SVGAGI (reference sequence). This CDR3 has 12 residues. The CDR3 region is CASSEGRKEAFF. As DNA, the CDR3 is TGTGCCAGCAGCGAAGGACGGAAAGAAGCTTTCTTT.

V is TRBV6-5 and J is TRBJ2-7; tentative D call: TRBD1 (5 bases). CDR1 and CDR2 (germline): MNHEY, SVGAGI. V was trimmed by 0 bases and J by 1 base, leaving 7 bases between them. CDR3 length: 14 amino acids. This chain's CDR3 is CASSYSRASYEQYF. CDR3 DNA sequence: TGTGCCAGCAGTTACTCCAGGGCTTCCTACGAGCAGTACTTC.

The chain recombines TRBV27 with TRBJ2-1, with D perhaps TRBD1 (6 bases). The germline V and J ends were trimmed by 7 bases and 8 bases, with 21 bases remaining between them. This CDR3 has 15 residues. Germline CDR1 is MNHEY and CDR2 is SMNVEV (reference sequence). The CDR3 DNA is TGTGCCAGCACCCCCCCGGGCAGGGGAAAGGATGAGCAGTTCTTC. This translates into CASTPPGRGKDEQFF.

This clone has only a few counts. CDR3 bases: TGCGCCAGCAGCTTGGATTGGGTAGATGAAGCTTTCTTT. It codes for CASSLDWVDEAFF. The V and J genes are TRBV5-1 and TRBJ1-1; no clear D. The V gene's germline CDR1 is SGHRS and CDR2 YFSETQ. There are 13 residues in the CDR3. V lost 0 bases, J lost 7 bases, and 10 bases lay in between.

J is TRBJ1-4 and V is TRBV7-6, with a weak D call TRBD1 (5 bases). V was cut by 5 bases and J by 7 bases, with 14 bases left in between. Germline lookup yields CDR1 SGHVS and CDR2 FNYEAQ. The length of the CDR3 is 14 residues. The CDR3 reads CASSAGTWGEKLFF. CDR3 nucleotide sequence: TGTGCCAGCAGCGCCGGGACTTGGGGTGAAAAACTGTTTTTT.

The chain is built from TRBV10-3 and TRBJ2-1, with TRBD2 as a possible D gene (5 bases). The V gene's germline CDR1 is ENHRY and CDR2 SYGVKD. The CDR3 extends over 12 amino acids. V lost 10 bases and J 8 bases, leaving 15 bases between the germline ends. CDR3 sequence reads: CARALSGHEQFF. The CDR3 DNA reads TGTGCCAGAGCACTGAGCGGCCATGAGCAGTTCTTC.

The V call is TRBV7-9, the J call TRBJ2-5; 10 nucleotides align to TRBD1. Trimming took 5 bases from V and 1 from J; bases not matched to a gene: 10. Germline CDR1 and CDR2: SEHNR and FQNEAQ (reference sequence). The CDR3 has 17 amino acids. For the CDR3, the DNA is TGTGCCAGCAGCCCCGTGAAAGACAGGGGGCTCCAAGAGACCCAGTACTTC. This sequence encodes CASSPVKDRGLQETQYF.